Listed here is a single T cell receptor beta chain. Its specificity is not known. This specimen comes from a study of Ad26.COV2.S vaccination and SARS-CoV-2 variants. Study as a whole: Ad26.COV2.S given intramuscularly, once or twice 56 days apart.

Noted treatment: some 20 received Ad26.COV2.S at low or high dose, single or two shots; roughly five received placebo; per-sample allocation not given. Specimen acquisition occurred on day 63 following the initial vaccine or placebo injection. Sequencing used immunoSEQ multiplex PCR; TCRdb keeps in-frame clones, though not all of them. The table has 380,000 or so clones, roughly four fifths seen once. The study's findings and limits: In vaccinated individuals, spike-specific CD8+ and CD4+ T cell responses reportedly displayed substantial breadth.

The CDR3 has 14 amino acids. With 7 bases clipped from V and 5 bases from J, the junction kept 6 bases outside the gene matches. Germline values: CDR1 MNHEY, CDR2 SVGAGI. The rearrangement joins TRBV6-5 to TRBJ2-5; 11 nucleotides line up with TRBD2. The specimen was peripheral blood, collected in a trial of Ad26.COV2.S vaccine versus placebo. This clonotype originated in a person aged 18-65 years who received the Ad26.COV2.S COVID-19 vaccine or a placebo. CDR3 amino acids: CASTPGTSGETQYF. In DNA form, the CDR3 reads TGTGCCAGCACCCCAGGGACTAGCGGTGAGACCCAGTACTTC.